The rows below give T cell receptor beta chains drawn from one sample of a study of cytomegalovirus exposure and HLA in healthy donors. Repertoires were generated with immunoSEQ multiplex PCR, while TCRdb's copy carries only in-frame clones and drops some. The data contain about 57,000 clones, roughly 72% of them singletons. Sequences were obtained from PBMCs. All receptors derive from a woman in her 50s in good health and CMV-seronegative. The CDR3 runs from the conserved cysteine through the conserved F or W. Fields, in order: D gene, J gene, clone size, V gene, CDR3 DNA, CDR3 protein. The D gene is left open where the match is weak. Expanded clones are given a class, and other clones once, few, many or no size at all.

d_call: TRBD1
j_call: TRBJ1-2
clone_size: .
v_call: TRBV25-1
cdr3_nt: TGTGCCAGCAGTCTCTCCGGACAGGGCAGTGGCTACACCTTC
cdr3_aa: CASSLSGQGSGYTF

d_call: TRBD2
j_call: TRBJ2-5
clone_size: .
v_call: TRBV19
cdr3_nt: TGTGCCAGTAGTATAGGAGGCGGGAGAGAGACCCAGTACTTC
cdr3_aa: CASSIGGGRETQYF

d_call: .
j_call: TRBJ2-3
clone_size: once
v_call: TRBV7-9
cdr3_nt: TGTGCCAGCAGCTTAGGGTCGGTGGATACGCAGTATTTT
cdr3_aa: CASSLGSVDTQYF

d_call: .
j_call: TRBJ1-2
clone_size: few
v_call: TRBV28
cdr3_nt: TGTGCCAGCAGTCCCATAGTATCAAGCTATGGCTACACCTTC
cdr3_aa: CASSPIVSSYGYTF

d_call: .
j_call: TRBJ1-2
clone_size: .
v_call: TRBV19
cdr3_nt: TGTGCCAGTAGCCCACCACAGGCCTCCTATGGCTACACCTTC
cdr3_aa: CASSPPQASYGYTF

d_call: .
j_call: TRBJ1-5
clone_size: .
v_call: TRBV7-9
cdr3_nt: TGTGCCAGCAGCTTAGGTCCGGGGATAGGCAATCAGCCCCAGCATTTT
cdr3_aa: CASSLGPGIGNQPQHF

d_call: .
j_call: TRBJ2-7
clone_size: .
v_call: TRBV19
cdr3_nt: TGTGCCAGTAGTGAAAGGGGGTACGAGCAGTACTTC
cdr3_aa: CASSERGYEQYF

d_call: .
j_call: TRBJ2-7
clone_size: .
v_call: TRBV27
cdr3_nt: TGTGCCAGCAGTTTGTCGGCAGGGGTGGGGGAGCAGTACTTC
cdr3_aa: CASSLSAGVGEQYF

d_call: .
j_call: TRBJ1-1
clone_size: .
v_call: TRBV5-6
cdr3_nt: TGTGCCAGCAGCTCCCCCGGGGGGGGAATGAACACTGAAGCTTTCTTT
cdr3_aa: CASSSPGGGMNTEAFF

d_call: .
j_call: TRBJ1-4
clone_size: once
v_call: TRBV7-8
cdr3_nt: TGTGCCAGCAGCTCCCACCGAGTGGCTAATGAAAAACTGTTTTTT
cdr3_aa: CASSSHRVANEKLFF

d_call: TRBD2
j_call: TRBJ2-7
clone_size: .
v_call: TRBV6-1
cdr3_nt: TGTGCCAGCAGGAGACTAGCGGGTATGGTTGGCGAGCAGTACTTC
cdr3_aa: CASRRLAGMVGEQYF

d_call: TRBD2
j_call: TRBJ2-2
clone_size: .
v_call: TRBV9
cdr3_nt: TGTGCCAGCAGCGTAGGTGCTAGCGGGATCGACACCGGGGAGCTGTTTTTT
cdr3_aa: CASSVGASGIDTGELFF

d_call: TRBD1
j_call: TRBJ1-6
clone_size: .
v_call: TRBV5-4
cdr3_nt: TGTGCCAGCAGCCGACAGGGGCAGAATTCACCCCTCCACTTT
cdr3_aa: CASSRQGQNSPLHF

d_call: TRBD1
j_call: TRBJ1-1
clone_size: .
v_call: TRBV6-1
cdr3_nt: TGTGCCAGCCTCCCGAGACAGGGCGGCACTGAAGCTTTCTTT
cdr3_aa: CASLPRQGGTEAFF

d_call: TRBD1
j_call: TRBJ1-1
clone_size: .
v_call: TRBV7-8
cdr3_nt: TGTGCCAGCAGCTTAGTAGGACCCGGGACAGGGTTTGGCACTGAAGCTTTCTTT
cdr3_aa: CASSLVGPGTGFGTEAFF

d_call: TRBD2
j_call: TRBJ2-5
clone_size: .
v_call: TRBV5-1
cdr3_nt: TGCGCCAGCAGCCTAACCTCCGGGACTAGCGGGGGAGAGACCCAGTACTTC
cdr3_aa: CASSLTSGTSGGETQYF

d_call: .
j_call: TRBJ2-5
clone_size: medium-sized
v_call: TRBV2
cdr3_nt: TGTGCCAGCAGTGCATCCCAAGAGACCCAGTACTTC
cdr3_aa: CASSASQETQYF

d_call: .
j_call: TRBJ2-7
clone_size: .
v_call: TRBV9
cdr3_nt: TGTGCCAGCAGCGTAGTGAGGTCGGCCGTGAATTACGAGCAGTACTTC
cdr3_aa: CASSVVRSAVNYEQYF

d_call: .
j_call: TRBJ1-1
clone_size: .
v_call: TRBV6-1
cdr3_nt: TGTGCCAGCAAGGCAGGGGCGAGTACTGAAGCTTTCTTT
cdr3_aa: CASKAGASTEAFF

d_call: .
j_call: TRBJ2-6
clone_size: .
v_call: TRBV6-1
cdr3_nt: TGTGCCAGCAGTGAACCCCCTACTGGGGCCAACGCCCTGACTTTC
cdr3_aa: CASSEPPTGANALTF

d_call: .
j_call: TRBJ1-2
clone_size: .
v_call: TRBV6-5
cdr3_nt: TGTGCCAGCACCGGGGGTGGAGGCAACAGCTATGGCTACACCTTC
cdr3_aa: CASTGGGGNSYGYTF